Listed below are T cell receptor beta chains from one sample, sequenced in a study of blood T cells in healthy people across ages. In TCRdb, the 5' RACE reads were re-called with MiXCR into one record per CDR3 protein. The data hold more than 1.4 million distinct CDR3 sequences, with approximately 38% observed a single time. The sample was blood. The receptors come from a woman aged 18 to 35 in good health. Both conserved end residues are part of each CDR3. D genes are given only for firm matches. The size entry is marked missing in some rows and otherwise reads once, few, many or a size class.

TRBV6-2/TRBV6-3	TRBD1	TRBJ1-2	.	CASSRVGWTGNGYTF	TGTGCCAGCAGCCGTGTCGGATGGACAGGGAATGGCTACACCTTC
TRBV6-2/TRBV6-3	.	TRBJ2-5	.	CASTGTTSPQYF	TGTGCCAGCACCGGAACTACTAGCCCCCAGTACTTC
TRBV27	TRBD2	TRBJ2-7	.	CASGLAETYEQYF	TGTGCCAGCGGACTAGCGGAGACCTACGAGCAGTACTTC
TRBV14	.	TRBJ2-1	.	CASSQGGRASNVYNEQFF	TGTGCCAGCAGCCAAGGGGGTCGGGCTAGCAACGTCTACAATGAGCAGTTCTTC
TRBV2	TRBD2	TRBJ2-1	.	CATPLAGGPEQFF	TGTGCCACGCCACTAGCGGGAGGGCCAGAGCAGTTCTTC
TRBV20-1	TRBD2	TRBJ2-3	.	CSARDPGSGGVTDTQYF	TGCAGTGCTAGAGATCCCGGTAGCGGGGGGGTTACAGATACGCAGTATTTT
TRBV20-1	.	TRBJ1-4	.	CSARDQEKEKLFF	TGCAGTGCTAGAGATCAGGAGAAGGAAAAACTGTTTTTT
TRBV5-1	TRBD2	TRBJ2-5	.	CASRISGAAGHNEQYF	TGCGCCAGCCGAATAAGCGGGGCGGCCGGGCACAATGAGCAGTACTTC
TRBV29-1	TRBD1	TRBJ2-7	.	CSVESDRGYEQYF	TGCAGCGTTGAGTCCGACAGGGGTTACGAGCAGTACTTC
TRBV7-9	.	TRBJ2-3	.	CASSLDRPGDTQYF	TGTGCCAGCAGCCTAGACAGACCTGGGGATACGCAGTATTTT
TRBV24-1	.	TRBJ1-1	.	CATSGRGGGNTEAFF	TGTGCCACCAGTGGCCGGGGAGGAGGGAACACTGAAGCTTTCTTT
TRBV20-1	.	TRBJ2-4	.	CSANSYRGETQYF	TGCAGTGCTAATTCCTACCGTGGGGAGACTCAGTACTTC
TRBV27	.	TRBJ2-5	.	CASSLRGAGLVGTQYF	TGTGCCAGCAGTTTAAGGGGGGCCGGACTAGTTGGGACCCAGTACTTC
TRBV3-1	TRBD2	TRBJ2-5	.	CASSQNSGGQETQYF	TGTGCCAGCAGCCAAAATAGCGGGGGGCAAGAGACCCAGTACTTC
TRBV12-3/TRBV12-4	.	TRBJ2-2	.	CASSFGSIGGELFF	TGTGCCAGCAGTTTCGGGAGTATTGGCGGGGAGCTGTTTTTT
TRBV6-5	TRBD2	TRBJ2-1	many	CASSSRGVSYNEQFF	TGTGCCAGCAGTTCGCGGGGGGTCTCCTACAATGAGCAGTTCTTC
TRBV12-3/TRBV12-4	TRBD1	TRBJ2-7	.	CATPRTGAYEQYF	TGTGCCACCCCTCGGACAGGGGCCTACGAGCAGTACTTC
TRBV9	.	TRBJ2-5	.	CASSVGSGSEQYF	TGTGCCAGCAGCGTAGGTTCAGGGAGTGAGCAGTACTTC
TRBV20-1	.	TRBJ1-1	.	CSAIGPTFTEAFF	TGCAGTGCTATAGGGCCAACTTTTACTGAAGCTTTCTTT
TRBV6-5	.	TRBJ2-1	few	CASRVLASNEQFF	TGTGCCAGTCGGGTCCTAGCATCCAATGAGCAGTTCTTC
TRBV29-1	.	TRBJ2-1	.	CSVDSNRANEQFF	TGCAGCGTTGACTCGAACAGGGCCAATGAGCAGTTCTTC
TRBV20-1	.	TRBJ2-7	few	CSARARTATYEQYF	TGCAGTGCTAGAGCACGGACAGCTACCTACGAGCAGTACTTC
TRBV5-1	.	TRBJ1-1	.	CASSWGTTVADTEAFF	TGCGCCAGCAGCTGGGGGACAACGGTTGCGGACACTGAAGCTTTCTTT